The text below deals with one T cell receptor (beta chain). The sample originates from a study of shared clonotypes between healthy human individuals. Germline CDR1 reads LNHDA; CDR2 reads SQIVND (reference sequence). The V end was cut by 10 bases, the J end by 2 bases, with 12 bases between. The CDR3 consists of 12 residues. Positive CCR7 selection of CD45RO-negative cells yielded the naive CD8 cells, and terminally differentiated effector memory CD45RA+ cells were excluded. Only in-frame clones appear in the TCRdb table, and some are missing; sequencing was by immunoSEQ multiplex PCR. The data hold around 1.9 million clones, with 93% observed a single time.

Sequences were obtained from naive CD8+ T cells from PBMCs. J is TRBJ2-7 and V is TRBV19, with unresolved D. The sequence came from a man aged 18 to 30 in good health. Some clones in this sample may be carry-over from other donors' samples. CDR3 DNA: TGTGCCACTACGGACGGAACCTACGAGCAGTACTTC. Protein sequence: CATTDGTYEQYF.